The following is a T cell receptor (beta chain) sequence with its context. What antigen it recognizes has not been identified. No clone much larger than this one lies a single base away; base qualities are absent. This sample was taken from a study of blood T cells in healthy people across ages (dated by TCRdb to the mid-2010s). As for the study more broadly: In model experiments, template switching captured roughly one uniquely barcoded TCR beta cDNA molecule for every two T cells. The study measured age-related changes in TCR beta repertoire diversity using deep sequencing normalized with unique cDNA molecular identifiers. Four age groups were formed from the donors: young (average 16 years), middle-aged (approximately 39), aged (under 70) and long-lived (less than 85). To avoid experimental bias, donors of different ages were spread randomly across the sequencing lanes. For two donors (one aged 18 to 30 and one aged 80 or older), the study analyzed two additional independent replicas of 1 million unique cDNA reads from the same blood draw. Points the paper makes about the study in general: Estimates of total diversity from one million sequenced T cells were regarded as lower bounds and underestimates. Donor CMV infection status was unknown, potentially confounding age-related changes in expanded clonotypes. Because profiling used bulk unsorted PBMCs, naive and antigen-experienced compartments could not be compared conclusively. Compared with the aged group, more naive CD4+ T cells, fewer expanded clones and increased TCR diversity were shown by the long-lived group, suggesting age selection. Observed TCR beta diversity correlated strongly with the percentage of naive T cells measured by flow cytometry. As age increased, observed TCR beta diversity per million T cells dropped in a roughly linear way, and a significant reduction was already evident by age about 40.

The germline V gene specifies SGHTA as CDR1 and FQGNSA as CDR2. Counted from cysteine to phenylalanine, this CDR3 has 15 amino acids. Kept here is only the CDR3 DNA, which spans 45 bases and is read in frame from base 1. Here V drops 5 bases and J drops 6 bases, and the junction holds 9 bases not matched to any gene. Library creation used 5' RACE. Sequenced using an Illumina HiSeq 2500. A second PCR of about 7 to 12 cycles was run with a J-beta primer mix and a sample-barcoded 5' primer. A template-switch 5' adaptor carrying 12 random nucleotides introduced a unique molecular identifier onto each TCR beta cDNA molecule. Each sample yielded at least 3 million CDR3-containing paired-end reads. First-strand cDNA was synthesized from all RNA with the Mint cDNA synthesis kit, primed by a TRBC-specific oligonucleotide. After uracil-DNA glycosylase treatment, a first 18-cycle PCR used universal primers M1SS and BC2_uni_R on all cDNA. On the authors' methods: For normalization, 1 million high-quality reads, each with a distinct molecular identifier, were randomly selected from each sample. Instead of being binned into consensus sequences, reads that shared molecular identifiers were thrown out. MiTCR, set to a Q25 quality threshold and the strictest error-elimination algorithm, was used for CDR3 identification, clonotype clustering and error correction. A nonparametric unseen species model with Euler transformation was used to estimate lower-bound total TCR beta diversity. TCRdb reprocessing: public reads trimmed at Q25 with fastp, clones called with MiXCR, in-frame beta chains kept. Every distinct CDR3 protein forms one entry, paired with its most common genes and DNA. The V and J calls come from TCRdb's annotation, not from the publication. This sample gives about 1,400,000 distinct CDR3 sequences in total; roughly 59% of them show up just once. Roughly 6.3% of the sample lies in the top ten.

Systemically healthy Caucasian individuals from Russia, 35 to 50 in total and aged roughly 6 to 100 years, were included as donors. Each donor gave about 9.2 milliliters of peripheral blood, drawn into EDTA-treated Vacutainer tubes. Ficoll-Paque density-gradient centrifugation was used to isolate PBMCs, with at least 7 million obtained per sample. Total RNA was extracted from PBMCs with Trizol reagent, with at least 6 micrograms obtained per sample. For every donor, flow cytometry on a PBMC aliquot measured the percentage of naive CD45RAhigh/CD27high T cells. The rearrangement joined TRBV7-2 to TRBJ1-2; a stretch of 10 junction bases matches TRBD1. This sequence was found in a man aged 18 to 29 in good health. Sequencing was carried out using blood. Here is the DNA: TGTGCCAGCAGCCCGCATGGGGGACAGGGGAATGGCTACACCTTC. Translated, it reads CASSPHGGQGNGYTF.